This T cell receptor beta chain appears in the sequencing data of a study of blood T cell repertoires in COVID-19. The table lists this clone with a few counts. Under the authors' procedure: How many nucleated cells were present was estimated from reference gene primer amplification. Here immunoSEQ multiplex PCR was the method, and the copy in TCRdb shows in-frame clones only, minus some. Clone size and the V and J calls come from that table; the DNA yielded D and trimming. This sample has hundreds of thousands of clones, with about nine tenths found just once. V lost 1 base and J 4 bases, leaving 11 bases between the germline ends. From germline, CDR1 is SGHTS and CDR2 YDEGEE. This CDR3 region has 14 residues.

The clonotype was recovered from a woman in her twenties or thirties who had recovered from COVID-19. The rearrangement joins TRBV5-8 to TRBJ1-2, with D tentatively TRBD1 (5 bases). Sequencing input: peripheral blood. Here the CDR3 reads CASSLFDRSYGYTF. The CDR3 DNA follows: TGTGCCAGCAGCTTGTTCGACAGATCCTATGGCTACACCTTC.